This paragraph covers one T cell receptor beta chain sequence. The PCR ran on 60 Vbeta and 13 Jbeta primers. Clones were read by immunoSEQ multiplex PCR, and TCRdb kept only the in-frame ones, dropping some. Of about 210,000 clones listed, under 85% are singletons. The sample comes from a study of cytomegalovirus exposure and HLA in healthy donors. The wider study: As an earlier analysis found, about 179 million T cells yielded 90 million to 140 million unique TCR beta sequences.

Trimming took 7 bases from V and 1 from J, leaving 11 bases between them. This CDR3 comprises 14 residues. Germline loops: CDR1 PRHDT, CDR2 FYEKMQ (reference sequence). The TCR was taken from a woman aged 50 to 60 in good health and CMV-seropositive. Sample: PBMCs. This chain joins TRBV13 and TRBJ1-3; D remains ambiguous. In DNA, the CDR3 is TGTGCCAGCAACACCCGAGGTTCTGGAAACACCATATATTTT. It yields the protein CASNTRGSGNTIYF.